The 25 T cell receptor beta chains below all came from one sample that was sequenced in a study of cytomegalovirus exposure and HLA in healthy donors. Primers included in the PCR were 60 Vbeta and 13 Jbeta primers. Method: immunoSEQ multiplex PCR; TCRdb's copy keeps in-frame clones and lacks some. The table has approximately 160,000 clones, around three quarters seen once; the top ten hold 1.5% to 2%. Specimen: PBMCs. All receptors come from a young woman in good health and CMV-seronegative.

This clone was observed a single time. The junction departs from the called germline gene at one end, perhaps through a read error. The chain carries TRBV4-3 and TRBJ2-3, with 12 positions matching TRBD2. CDR1 is LGHNA, CDR2 YSLEER, per germline. The CDR3 covers 14 residues. The CDR3 reads CASSQDRLAGVLGF. The CDR3 DNA reads as TGCGCCAGCAGCCAAGATCGACTAGCGGGAGTGTTAGGTTTT.

V and J are TRBV19 and TRBJ2-1, with unresolved D. Germline V gene data show CDR1 as LNHDA and CDR2 as SQIVND (reference sequence). The germline V and J ends were trimmed by 1 base and 4 bases, with 14 bases remaining between them. This CDR3 contains 16 residues. DNA for the CDR3: TGTGCCAGTAGTATAGGCCAGGATCTCAAATACAATGAGCAGTTCTTC. As protein: CASSIGQDLKYNEQFF.

This clone has only a few counts. The rearrangement links TRBV5-1 to TRBJ2-2; unclear D gene. This CDR3 is 13 amino acids long. Germline V lookup: CDR1 SGHRS, CDR2 YFSETQ. V was clipped by 2 bases and J by 4 bases, with 6 bases between them. The CDR3 DNA follows: TGCGCCAGCAGCTTTGACTTCACCGGGGAGCTGTTTTTT. Translating it yields CASSFDFTGELFF.

The genes are TRBV28 and TRBJ1-5; weak D call: TRBD1 (5 bases). V lost 7 bases and J 3 bases, leaving 7 bases between the germline ends. The CDR3 spans 12 residues. Germline V gene data show CDR1 as MDHEN and CDR2 as SYDVKM. DNA for the CDR3: TGTGCCAGCACACAGGTCAATCAGCCCCAGCATTTT. Translating gives CASTQVNQPQHF.

V and J are TRBV12-5 and TRBJ1-2, with D possibly being TRBD1 (6 bases). The CDR3 covers 16 residues. V was pared by 0 bases and J by 2 bases, with 13 bases between. The germline V gene encodes CDR1 LGHNT and CDR2 FRNRAP. In DNA, the CDR3 is TGTGCTAGTGGTTTGGTACTCCCAGGGACAAACTATGGCTACACCTTC. Translating gives CASGLVLPGTNYGYTF. The entire variable domain, with the rest obtained from reference TRBV12-5 and TRBJ1-2, is as follows: DARVTQTPRHKVTEMGQEVTMRCQPILGHNTVFWYRQTMMQGLELLAYFRNRAPLDDSGMPKDRFSAEMPDATLATLKIQPSEPRDSAVYFCASGLVLPGTNYGYTFGSGTRLTVV.

As DNA, the CDR3 is TGTGCCAGCAGTTCCCCTAGACAGGATAGCTCTGGGGCCAACGTCCTGACTTTC. This gives the protein CASSSPRQDSSGANVLTF. J is TRBJ2-6 and V is TRBV28; possibly TRBD1 for D (6 bases). This CDR3 comprises 18 residues. Germline CDR1 is MDHEN and CDR2 is SYDVKM. Trimming shortened V by 4 bases and J by 0 bases, and 16 bases separated the two germline ends.

This sequence joins TRBV19 and TRBJ2-1; 11 bases map to TRBD2. CDR3 length: 18 residues. The germline V gene encodes CDR1 LNHDA and CDR2 SQIVND (reference sequence). V was pared by 6 bases and J by 4 bases, with 14 bases of the junction left unmatched. CDR3 amino acids: CASRAGTSGGGAYNEQFF. The CDR3 nucleotides are TGTGCCAGTAGGGCCGGGACTAGCGGAGGAGGGGCTTACAATGAGCAGTTCTTC. The full variable domain, in which reference TRBV19 and TRBJ2-1 provide the parts outside the CDR3, is DGGITQSPKYLFRKEGQNVTLSCEQNLNHDAMYWYRQDPGQGLRLIYYSQIVNDFQKGDIAEGYSVSREKKESFPLTVTSAQKNPTAFYLCASRAGTSGGGAYNEQFFGPGTRLTVL.

The chain carries TRBV9 and TRBJ2-1, with no clear D. Germline loops: CDR1 SGDLS, CDR2 YYNGEE. The ends were cut back, 0 bases at V and 0 bases at J, with 10 bases in the middle. This CDR3 region has 16 residues. The CDR3 coding sequence is TGTGCCAGCAGCGTAGTCCCCGGTCGCTCCTACAATGAGCAGTTCTTC. Protein sequence: CASSVVPGRSYNEQFF.

This clone has more than one count but fewer than ten. The J gene is TRBJ2-2, the V gene TRBV19; D perhaps matches TRBD2 (6 bases). CDR3 length: 16 amino acids. Germline V gene data show CDR1 as LNHDA and CDR2 as SQIVND (reference sequence). Deletions cut 7 bases from V and 3 bases from J, with 18 bases between. The CDR3 DNA follows: TGTGCCAGTACCCAAGACGTAGCGGAATACACCGGGGAGCTGTTTTTT. Protein product: CASTQDVAEYTGELFF.

The chain joins TRBV28 to TRBJ1-2; unclear D gene. V lost 7 bases and J lost 1, with 10 bases in between. Germline-derived CDR1 and CDR2 are MDHEN and SYDVKM. This CDR3 region has 13 residues. CDR3 DNA: TGTGCCAGCACCCCCCGCGGTAACTATGGCTACACCTTC. The encoded protein is CASTPRGNYGYTF.

The V gene is TRBV9, the J gene TRBJ2-1; no firm D call. V was trimmed by 0 bases and J by 10 bases, leaving 8 bases between them. This CDR3 comprises 12 residues. CDR1 is SGDLS, CDR2 YYNGEE, per germline. This CDR3 is CASSVAPGEQFF. DNA of the CDR3: TGTGCCAGCAGCGTAGCCCCAGGAGAGCAGTTCTTC.

The rearrangement uses TRBV19 and TRBJ2-7; TRBD1 matches 8 bases. This CDR3 has 15 amino acids. From germline, CDR1 is LNHDA and CDR2 SQIVND (reference sequence). With 1 base clipped from V and 6 bases from J, the junction kept 8 bases outside the gene matches. CDR3 sequence reads: CASSIASGGWREQYF. The CDR3 coding sequence is TGTGCCAGTAGTATAGCTTCAGGGGGCTGGCGCGAGCAGTACTTC.

This clone showed up just once. Here the CDR3 DNA reads TGTGCCTGGACGCCGGGGAGCTCCTACGAGCAGTACTTC. Protein sequence: CAWTPGSSYEQYF. J is TRBJ2-5 and V is TRBV30; possibly TRBD2 for D (5 bases). Gene TRBJ2-7 matches the end of the DNA better, so the J call may be wrong. This CDR3 comprises 13 residues. The germline CDR1 and CDR2 sequences are GTSNPN and SVGIG (reference sequence).

The CDR3 region has the DNA TGTGCCAGCAGTGCGACAGCGCCCCCCGGGGAGCTGTTTTTT. As protein: CASSATAPPGELFF. The genes are TRBV2 and TRBJ2-2; D may be TRBD1 (5 bases). V was trimmed by 4 bases and J by 6 bases, leaving 12 bases between them. In germline, CDR1 is SNHLY, CDR2 FYNNEI. The CDR3 loop spans 14 amino acids.

The V gene is TRBV6-6, the J gene TRBJ2-3; D might be TRBD1 (5 bases). Trimming stripped 7 bases from V and 7 bases from J, with 15 bases between. In germline, CDR1 is MNHNY, CDR2 SVGAGI (reference sequence). CDR3 length: 13 residues. The DNA of the CDR3 is TGTGCCAGCATCGAAGGGCAGGGTAATACGCAGTATTTT. Encoded protein: CASIEGQGNTQYF.

To note about this clone: One end of the junction is discordant with germline, which a read error may explain. The V gene is TRBV19, the J gene TRBJ1-6; tentative D call: TRBD1 (5 bases). The CDR3 spans 13 residues. In germline, CDR1 is LNHDA, CDR2 SQIVND (reference sequence). The CDR3 region has the DNA TGTGCCAGTAGGATAGGACAAGCTTCACCCCTCCACTTT. This codes for CASRIGQASPLHF.

Remarks on this clone: Different DNA sequences within this sample yield the same CDR3. The chain is built from TRBV7-3 and TRBJ1-1, with D uncertain. CDR3 length: 14 amino acids. Trimming removed 0 bases at V and 1 base at J, with 6 bases between. Per germline, CDR1 SGHTA and CDR2 FQGTGA. CDR3 coding DNA: TGTGCCAGCAGCTTAACGGGAGGGAACACTGAAGCTTTCTTT. Its translation is CASSLTGGNTEAFF.

CDR3 loop: CASSLVAGGLETQYF. The CDR3 nucleotides are TGTGCCAGCAGTTTAGTAGCGGGGGGGCTCGAGACCCAGTACTTC. This chain connects TRBV27 to TRBJ2-5; 11 bases are a match to TRBD2. The germline V gene has CDR1 MNHEY and CDR2 SMNVEV (reference sequence). With V trimmed by 2 bases and J by 5 bases, 4 bases remained unmatched. The CDR3 loop spans 15 amino acids.

Here the CDR3 DNA reads TGTGCCAGCAGCCCAGCCCCTGGACAGGGGGCTGAAGCTTTCTTT. It translates to CASSPAPGQGAEAFF. The rearrangement links TRBV7-3 to TRBJ1-1; the match to TRBD1 covers 10 bases. CDR3 size: 15 residues. Germline V gene sequence: CDR1 SGHTA, CDR2 FQGTGA. With V trimmed by 5 bases and J by 6 bases, 9 bases remained unmatched.

CDR3: CASKGWREGGNEQFF. CDR3 in DNA: TGTGCCAGTAAAGGCTGGCGGGAGGGCGGCAATGAGCAGTTCTTC. The chain combines TRBV19 with TRBJ2-1, with 9 bases fitting TRBD2. The trim removed 7 bases at V and 6 bases at J, leaving 10 bases unmatched. The CDR3 is 15 residues long. CDR1 and CDR2 from the germline V gene are LNHDA and SQIVND (reference sequence).

The chain carries TRBV27 and TRBJ1-4; TRBD1 aligns across 11 bases. The CDR3 has 17 residues. The junction had 10 bases not matched to a gene; V was cut back by 6 bases and J by 4 bases. Germline V CDR1 and CDR2: MNHEY, SMNVEV (reference sequence). The CDR3 DNA is TGTGCCAGCAGCTTGGACAGGGGGCGGCGGGGTAATGAAAAACTGTTTTTT. Amino acid sequence: CASSLDRGRRGNEKLFF.

The rearrangement joins TRBV5-6 to TRBJ1-1, with D possibly TRBD1 on 6 matching bases. This CDR3 is built from 18 residues. The germline gives CDR1 SGHDT, CDR2 YYEEEE. Trimming took off 4 bases at V and 0 bases at J, with 22 bases between the two ends. The CDR3 here is CASSEGWDTSGMNTEAFF. The DNA for the CDR3 is TGTGCCAGCAGCGAGGGCTGGGACACTAGCGGGATGAACACTGAAGCTTTCTTT.

This chain joins TRBV5-1 and TRBJ1-4, with 9 bases fitting TRBD1. This CDR3 has 15 residues. After removal of 3 bases from V and 7 bases from J, the junction contained 7 bases not matched to a gene. The germline V gene encodes CDR1 SGHRS and CDR2 YFSETQ. The CDR3 bases are TGCGCCAGCAGCTGGGGGGGGACAGGGAGTGAAAAACTGTTTTTT. This gives the protein CASSWGGTGSEKLFF.

The chain employs TRBV6-5 and TRBJ1-2; 7 positions agree with TRBD1. J gave up 8 bases and V 2 bases, and 14 bases lay outside the gene matches. CDR1 and CDR2 from the germline V gene are MNHEY and SVGAGI. The CDR3 consists of 16 residues. CDR3 coding DNA: TGTGCCAGCAGTTACGCGACACCGGGACAGTCCGTGGGCTACACCTTC. It is translated as CASSYATPGQSVGYTF.

V is TRBV7-9 and J is TRBJ1-6; D ambiguous. Germline V lookup: CDR1 SEHNR, CDR2 FQNEAQ (reference sequence). The CDR3 runs 14 residues. Trimming pared 1 base from V and 4 bases from J, leaving 5 bases between. In DNA form, the CDR3 reads TGTGCCAGCAGCTTAGAACAGTATAATTCACCCCTCCACTTT. Translation: CASSLEQYNSPLHF. The variable domain in full, completed from reference TRBV7-9 and TRBJ1-6, reads DTGVSQNPRHKITKRGQNVTFRCDPISEHNRLYWYRQTLGQGPEFLTYFQNEAQLEKSRLLSDRFSAERPKGSFSTLEIQRTEQGDSAMYLCASSLEQYNSPLHFGNGTRLTVT.